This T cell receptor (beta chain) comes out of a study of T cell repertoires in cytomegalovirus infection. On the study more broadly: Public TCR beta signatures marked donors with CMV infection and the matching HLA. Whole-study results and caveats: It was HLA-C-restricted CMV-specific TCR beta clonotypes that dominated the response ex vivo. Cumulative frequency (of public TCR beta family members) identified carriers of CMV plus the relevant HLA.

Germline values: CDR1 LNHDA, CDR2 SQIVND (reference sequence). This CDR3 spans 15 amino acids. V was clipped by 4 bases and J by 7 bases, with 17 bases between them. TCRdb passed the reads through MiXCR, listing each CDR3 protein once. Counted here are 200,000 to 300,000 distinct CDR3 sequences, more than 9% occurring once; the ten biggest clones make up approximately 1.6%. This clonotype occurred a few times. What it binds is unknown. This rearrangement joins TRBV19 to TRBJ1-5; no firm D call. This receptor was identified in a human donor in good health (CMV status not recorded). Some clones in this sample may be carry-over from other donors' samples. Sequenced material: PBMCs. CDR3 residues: CASSTGPGGEQPQHF. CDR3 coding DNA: TGTGCCAGTAGTACAGGCCCAGGAGGAGAACAGCCCCAGCATTTT.